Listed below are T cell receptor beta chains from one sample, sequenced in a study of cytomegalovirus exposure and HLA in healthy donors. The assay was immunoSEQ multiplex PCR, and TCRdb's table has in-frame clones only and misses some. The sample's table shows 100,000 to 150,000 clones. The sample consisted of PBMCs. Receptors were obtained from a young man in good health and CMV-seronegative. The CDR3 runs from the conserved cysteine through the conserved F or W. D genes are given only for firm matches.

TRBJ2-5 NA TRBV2 CASSAGLQETQYF TGTGCCAGCAGTGCAGGGCTCCAAGAGACCCAGTACTTC
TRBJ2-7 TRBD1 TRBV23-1 CASRSDRGRIYEQYF TGCGCCAGCAGGTCAGACAGGGGGCGGATTTACGAGCAGTACTTC
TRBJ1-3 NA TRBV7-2 CASSFGRGAGNTIYF TGTGCCAGCAGCTTTGGCCGCGGGGCTGGAAACACCATATATTTT
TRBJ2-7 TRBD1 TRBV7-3 CASSLDGTGNEQYF TGTGCCAGCAGCTTGGATGGGACAGGGAACGAGCAGTACTTC
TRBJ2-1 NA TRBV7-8 CASSSSSLGAGYNEQFF TGTGCCAGCAGCTCATCTAGCTTGGGGGCGGGCTACAATGAGCAGTTCTTC
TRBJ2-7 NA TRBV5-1 CASSLGADYEQYF TGCGCCAGCAGCTTGGGGGCAGACTACGAGCAGTACTTC
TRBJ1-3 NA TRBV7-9 CASSFSYSGNTIYF TGTGCCAGCAGCTTCTCCTACTCTGGAAACACCATATATTTT
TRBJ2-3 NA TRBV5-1 CASSFRGLSTDTQYF TGCGCCAGCAGCTTTAGGGGCTTAAGCACAGATACGCAGTATTTT
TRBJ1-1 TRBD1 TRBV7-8 CASSPRTGEHTEAFF TGTGCCAGCAGCCCCCGGACAGGGGAACACACTGAAGCTTTCTTT
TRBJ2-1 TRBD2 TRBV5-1 CASSPLRLAGSYNEQFF TGCGCCAGCAGCCCACTCCGACTAGCGGGGTCCTACAATGAGCAGTTCTTC
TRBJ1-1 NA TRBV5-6 CASSLAGEAFF TGTGCCAGCAGCTTGGCAGGTGAAGCTTTCTTT
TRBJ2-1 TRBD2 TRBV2 CASTRGEFTYNEQFF TGTGCCAGCACCCGGGGGGAGTTTACCTACAATGAGCAGTTCTTC
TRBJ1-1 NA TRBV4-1 CASSHVGGNEAFF TGCGCCAGCAGCCACGTGGGGGGAAATGAAGCTTTCTTT
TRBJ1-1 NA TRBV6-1 CASSEALWRGEAFF TGTGCCAGCAGTGAAGCCCTATGGAGGGGTGAAGCTTTCTTT
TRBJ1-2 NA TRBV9 CASSVASSERGYTF TGTGCCAGCAGCGTAGCTTCATCGGAGAGAGGCTACACCTTC
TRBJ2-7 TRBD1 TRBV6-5 CASSPSGGEQYF TGTGCCAGCTCCCCCTCAGGGGGCGAGCAGTACTTC
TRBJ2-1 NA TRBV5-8 CASLELVRAYNEQFF TGTGCCAGCTTGGAACTAGTGCGCGCCTACAATGAGCAGTTCTTC
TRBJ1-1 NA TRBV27 CASSPTGMNTEAFF TGTGCCAGCAGTCCCACAGGGATGAACACTGAAGCTTTCTTT
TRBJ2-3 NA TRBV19 CASSPLLGVEDTQYF TGTGCCAGTAGTCCCCTGCTAGGGGTTGAGGATACGCAGTATTTT
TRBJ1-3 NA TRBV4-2 CASSQGGQGIGANTIYF TGTGCCAGCAGCCAAGGCGGTCAGGGTATAGGCGCGAACACCATATATTTT
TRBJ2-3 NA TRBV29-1 CSVSQITDTQYF TGCAGCGTTTCCCAGATCACAGATACGCAGTATTTT
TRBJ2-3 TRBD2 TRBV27 CASGGGGTDTQYF TGTGCCAGCGGGGGGGGAGGCACAGATACGCAGTATTTT
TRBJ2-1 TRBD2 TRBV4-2 CASSQDSPSGEQFF TGTGCCAGCAGCCAAGATTCCCCTAGCGGGGAGCAGTTCTTC
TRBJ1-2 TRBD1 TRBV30 CAFQRTGIYGYTF TGTGCCTTTCAGAGGACAGGGATCTATGGCTACACCTTC
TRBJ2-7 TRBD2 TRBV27 CASSRASGAYEQYF TGTGCCAGCAGTCGGGCTAGCGGAGCCTACGAGCAGTACTTC
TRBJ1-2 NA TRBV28 CASSLSRTHYGYTF TGTGCCAGCAGTTTATCGAGGACTCACTATGGCTACACCTTC
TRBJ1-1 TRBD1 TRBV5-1 CASSSSGQGAEAFF TGCGCCAGCAGCTCATCGGGACAGGGCGCTGAAGCTTTCTTT
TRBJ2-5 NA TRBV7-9 CASSPQGSKETQYF TGTGCCAGCAGCCCCCAGGGAAGCAAAGAGACCCAGTACTTC
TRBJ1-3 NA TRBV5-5 CASSLEMGASGNTIYF TGTGCCAGCAGCTTGGAGATGGGGGCCTCTGGAAACACCATATATTTT
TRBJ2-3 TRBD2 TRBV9 CASSVSGTRRGTDGTQYF TGTGCCAGCAGCGTTTCCGGGACTAGGAGGGGCACAGATGGTACGCAGTATTTT
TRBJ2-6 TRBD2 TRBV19 CASRGRASGANVLTF TGTGCCAGTAGGGGGAGGGCCTCTGGGGCCAACGTCCTGACTTTC
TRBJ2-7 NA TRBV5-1 CASSFFTSDEQYF TGCGCCAGCAGCTTCTTCACAAGTGACGAGCAGTACTTC
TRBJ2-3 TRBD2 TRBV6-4 CASSAQAGSTDTQYF TGTGCCAGCAGTGCACAAGCGGGATCCACAGATACGCAGTATTTT
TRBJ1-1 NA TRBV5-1 CASAPMAGATEAFF TGCGCCAGCGCCCCGATGGCGGGGGCCACTGAAGCTTTCTTT
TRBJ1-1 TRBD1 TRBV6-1 CASSVDRDTEAFF TGTGCCAGCAGTGTGGACAGGGACACTGAAGCTTTCTTT
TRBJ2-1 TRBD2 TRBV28 CASRSARGGEQFF TGTGCCAGCAGATCAGCCCGGGGGGGTGAGCAGTTCTTC
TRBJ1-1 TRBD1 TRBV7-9 CASSPTLQGANTEAFF TGTGCCAGCAGCCCGACCTTACAGGGGGCAAACACTGAAGCTTTCTTT
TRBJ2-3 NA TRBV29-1 CSVEEASRSPDTQYF TGCAGCGTTGAGGAGGCCTCCCGAAGTCCAGATACGCAGTATTTT